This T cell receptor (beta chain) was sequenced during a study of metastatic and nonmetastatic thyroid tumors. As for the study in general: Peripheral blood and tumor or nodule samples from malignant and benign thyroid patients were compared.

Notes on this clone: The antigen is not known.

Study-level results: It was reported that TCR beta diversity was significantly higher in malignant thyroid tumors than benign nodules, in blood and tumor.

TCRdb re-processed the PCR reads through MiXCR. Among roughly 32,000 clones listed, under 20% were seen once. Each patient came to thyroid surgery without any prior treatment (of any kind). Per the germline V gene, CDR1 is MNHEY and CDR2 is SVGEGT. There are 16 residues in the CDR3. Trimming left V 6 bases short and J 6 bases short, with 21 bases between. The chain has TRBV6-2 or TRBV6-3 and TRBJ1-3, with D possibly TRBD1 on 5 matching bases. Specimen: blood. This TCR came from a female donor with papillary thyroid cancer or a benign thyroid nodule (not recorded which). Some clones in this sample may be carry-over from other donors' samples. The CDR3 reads CASSPLRQGGENTIYF. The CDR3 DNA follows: TGTGCCAGCAGCCCCCTCCGGCAGGGAGGCGAAAACACCATATATTTT.